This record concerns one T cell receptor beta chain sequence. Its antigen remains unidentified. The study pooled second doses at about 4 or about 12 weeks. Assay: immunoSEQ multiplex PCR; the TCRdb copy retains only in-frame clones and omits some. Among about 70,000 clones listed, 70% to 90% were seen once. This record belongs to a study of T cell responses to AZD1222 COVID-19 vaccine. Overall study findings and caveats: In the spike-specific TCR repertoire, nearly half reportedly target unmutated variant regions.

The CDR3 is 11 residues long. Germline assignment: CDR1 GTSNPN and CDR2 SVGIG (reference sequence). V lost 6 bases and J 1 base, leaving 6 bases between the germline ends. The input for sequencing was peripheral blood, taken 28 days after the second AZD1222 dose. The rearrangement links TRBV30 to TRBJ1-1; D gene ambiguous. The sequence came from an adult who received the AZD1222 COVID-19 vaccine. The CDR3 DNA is TGTGCCTGTAGGTGGAACACTGAAGCTTTCTTT. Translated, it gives CACRWNTEAFF.